The 20 T cell receptor beta chains below were found in one sample sequenced in a study of human T cells and chemical hapten exposure. Time point here: pre-sensitization, week 0. As to treatment: therapeutic diphenylcyclopropenone sensitization with weekly scalp DPC. One entry per CDR3 protein results from TCRdb running MiXCR on the RACE reads. The repertoire has about 80,000 distinct CDR3 sequences, 14% of them found once; the top ten carry roughly 4.5%. Specimen: whole blood, collected in connection with sensitization to the hapten diphenylcyclopropenone (DPC). Receptors originate from a woman aged 45-59 years with alopecia areata. Some clones in this sample may be carry-over from other donors' samples.

The J gene is TRBJ2-7, the V gene TRBV12-3 or TRBV12-4; no reliable D call. The CDR3 runs to 14 residues. V lost 1 base and J lost 3, with 10 bases in between. The CDR3 DNA reads TGTGCCAGCAGTTTAGGCTCCACCTACTACGAGCAGTACTTC. It is translated as CASSLGSTYYEQYF.

This rearrangement joins TRBV28 to TRBJ2-4, with a weak D call TRBD2 (5 bases). The CDR3 loop spans 18 amino acids. From germline, CDR1 is MDHEN and CDR2 SYDVKM. Trimming pared 5 bases from V and 0 bases from J, leaving 20 bases between. In DNA, the CDR3 is TGTGCCAGCAGTCCAAAGCGGCTAAAATCACTAGCCAAAAACATTCAGTACTTC. This codes for CASSPKRLKSLAKNIQYF.

This clonotype was observed a few times. This sequence joins TRBV7-2 and TRBJ1-1; no clear D gene. This CDR3 comprises 13 residues. Germline CDR1 SGHTA, CDR2 FQGNSA. V was cut by 1 base and J by 1 base, with 4 bases left in between. In DNA form, the CDR3 reads TGTGCCAGCAGCTTAGAATCGAACACTGAAGCTTTCTTT. Translated: CASSLESNTEAFF.

This clonotype appeared a few times. The chain links TRBV18 to TRBJ2-2; D might be TRBD1 (6 bases). The germline CDR1 and CDR2 sequences are KGHSH and LQKENI. The CDR3 length is 13 residues. V dropped 4 bases and J dropped 5 bases, with 8 bases sitting between them. The CDR3 reads CASSLTGTGELFF. The CDR3 DNA reads as TGTGCCAGCTCACTTACAGGGACCGGGGAGCTGTTTTTT.

This clonotype was seen repeatedly, ten times or more. This chain uses TRBV20-1 with TRBJ1-3; no clear D. The germline V and J ends were trimmed by 2 bases and 10 bases, with 15 bases remaining between them. Per germline, CDR1 DFQATT and CDR2 SNEGSKA (reference sequence). The CDR3 totals 13 residues. The CDR3 loop is CSARHQSLRTIYF. CDR3 sequence (DNA): TGCAGTGCTAGACACCAATCCCTTAGAACCATATATTTT.

In its sample, this clonotype was seen many times. The chain uses TRBV10-1 and TRBJ2-1; perhaps TRBD2 as D (6 bases). From germline, CDR1 is WNHNN and CDR2 SYGVQD (reference sequence). V was cut by 3 bases and J by 4 bases, with 19 bases left in between. CDR3 length: 17 residues. For the CDR3, the DNA is TGCGCCAGCAGTGAAGCGGCGGGGACTTCCCTGTACAATGAGCAGTTCTTC. Protein sequence: CASSEAAGTSLYNEQFF.

At least ten counts were recorded for this clonotype. The V call is TRBV7-8, the J call TRBJ2-5; TRBD2 is a possible D gene (5 bases). Germline V gene data show CDR1 as SGHVS and CDR2 as FQNEAQ. The length of the CDR3 is 15 residues. Trimming took 5 bases from V and 4 from J, leaving 17 bases between them. CDR3 nucleotide sequence: TGTGCCAGCAGCCCTAGCTATGGTGCCCGAGAGACCCAGTACTTC. Protein: CASSPSYGARETQYF.

CDR3 amino acids: CATSQTRGNTGELFF. The CDR3 DNA is TGTGCCACATCCCAAACGAGGGGGAACACCGGGGAGCTGTTTTTT. The V and J genes are TRBV15 and TRBJ2-2; D may match TRBD1 or TRBD2 (5 bases each). The CDR3 extends over 15 amino acids. Germline CDR1 reads LNHNV; CDR2 reads YYDKDF (reference sequence). The germline V and J ends were trimmed by 9 bases and 1 base, with 15 bases remaining between them.

V and J are TRBV6-1 and TRBJ2-3; D unresolved. The CDR3 loop spans 11 amino acids. With 6 bases removed from V and 5 bases from J, the gap between germline ends came to 6 bases. Germline V lookup: CDR1 MNHNS, CDR2 SASEGT. The chain's CDR3 is CASRLGDTQYF. CDR3 coding DNA: TGTGCCAGCAGATTGGGAGATACGCAGTATTTT.

This clonotype was detected ten times or more. This chain uses TRBV5-1 with TRBJ1-2; 7 bases match TRBD1. The J segment lost 5 bases and the V segment lost 0 bases, leaving 10 bases of the junction unmatched. This CDR3 comprises 16 residues. From germline, CDR1 is SGHRS and CDR2 YFSETQ. CDR3 sequence (DNA): TGCGCCAGCAGCTTGGCCACCGACAGGGAGGGGTATGGCTACACCTTC. Amino acid sequence: CASSLATDREGYGYTF.

The V and J genes are TRBV2 and TRBJ2-1; 10 positions agree with TRBD2. The CDR3 extends over 14 amino acids. V shed 3 bases and J 15 bases; nucleotides not matched to a gene: 11. Germline CDR1 SNHLY, CDR2 FYNNEI. The CDR3 region is CASSESLGAGGRFF. CDR3 sequence (DNA): TGTGCCAGCAGTGAGTCCCTAGGAGCGGGAGGGCGGTTCTTC. Based on the CDR3 plus reference TRBV2 and TRBJ2-1, the full variable domain is EPEVTQTPSHQVTQMGQEVILRCVPISNHLYFYWYRQILGQKVEFLVSFYNNEISEKSEIFDDQFSVERPDGSNFTLKIRSTKLEDSAMYFCASSESLGAGGRFFGPGTRLTVL.

This clonotype was recorded many times. The rearrangement uses TRBV2 and TRBJ2-7; D remains unclear. CDR1 is SNHLY, CDR2 FYNNEI, per germline. This CDR3 has 12 residues. V was pared by 7 bases and J by 6 bases, with 13 bases between. The DNA for the CDR3 is TGTGCCAGCACCACGGTGGCGAGCGAGCAGTACTTC. Translating it yields CASTTVASEQYF. The full variable domain, completed using reference TRBV2 and TRBJ2-7, is EPEVTQTPSHQVTQMGQEVILRCVPISNHLYFYWYRQILGQKVEFLVSFYNNEISEKSEIFDDQFSVERPDGSNFTLKIRSTKLEDSAMYFCASTTVASEQYFGPGTRLTVT.

This clonotype was seen repeatedly, ten times or more. The chain carries TRBV2 and TRBJ1-6; 8 nucleotides line up with TRBD1. This CDR3 contains 15 residues. Looked up from germline, CDR1 is SNHLY and CDR2 is FYNNEI. Trimming removed 8 bases from V and 9 bases from J; junction bases left unmatched: 12. In nucleotides, the CDR3 is TGTGCCAGCGGACCGGGACAGGCTCTGAGTTCACCCCTCCACTTT. Translating it yields CASGPGQALSSPLHF. Using reference TRBV2 and TRBJ1-6 for the parts outside the CDR3, the full variable domain is EPEVTQTPSHQVTQMGQEVILRCVPISNHLYFYWYRQILGQKVEFLVSFYNNEISEKSEIFDDQFSVERPDGSNFTLKIRSTKLEDSAMYFCASGPGQALSSPLHFGNGTRLTVT.

The chain combines TRBV27 with TRBJ1-1; D uncertain. In germline, CDR1 is MNHEY, CDR2 SMNVEV (reference sequence). This CDR3 comprises 15 residues. The V end lost 7 bases, the J end lost 0 bases, and 15 bases lay between the germline ends. The chain's CDR3 is CASNILQHMNTEAFF. The CDR3 bases are TGTGCCAGCAACATCCTTCAACACATGAACACTGAAGCTTTCTTT.

This clonotype was seen ten or more times. This chain connects TRBV20-1 to TRBJ1-1; D gene unclear. This CDR3 has 11 amino acids. Germline V CDR1 and CDR2: DFQATT, SNEGSKA (reference sequence). With 4 bases removed from V and 1 base from J, the gap between germline ends came to 4 bases. Written as DNA, the CDR3 is TGCAGTGCTATGGGGAACACTGAAGCTTTCTTT. It translates to CSAMGNTEAFF.

The chain combines TRBV14 with TRBJ2-1, with TRBD1 as a possible D gene (5 bases). This CDR3 region has 13 residues. With 3 bases removed from V and 6 bases from J, the gap between germline ends came to 9 bases. Germline-derived CDR1 and CDR2 are SGHDN and FVKESK. The CDR3 spells CASSHRTGNEQFF. Here the CDR3 DNA reads TGTGCCAGCAGCCACAGAACAGGCAATGAGCAGTTCTTC. Full variable domain (rest looked up from reference TRBV14 and TRBJ2-1): EAGVTQFPSHSVIEKGQTVTLRCDPISGHDNLYWYRRVMGKEIKFLLHFVKESKQDESGMPNNRFLAERTGGTYSTLKVQPAELEDSGVYFCASSHRTGNEQFFGPGTRLTVL.

CDR3 region: CASSQRRADGNTIYF. Here the CDR3 DNA reads TGTGCCAGCAGCCAAAGGCGTGCAGATGGAAACACCATATATTTT. The chain uses TRBV3-2 and TRBJ1-3. TRBV3-2 is assigned pseudogene status. This CDR3 comprises 15 residues.

The chain is built from TRBV28 and TRBJ1-2; D is unresolved. The CDR3 has 15 amino acids. Per the germline V gene, CDR1 is MDHEN and CDR2 is SYDVKM. V shed 6 bases and J shed 3 bases, with 17 bases lying between them. The CDR3: CASREGILRDYGYTF. As DNA, the CDR3 is TGTGCCAGCAGAGAGGGAATCTTGAGGGACTATGGCTACACCTTC.

The rearrangement joins TRBV19 to TRBJ1-4; D is undetermined. Per the germline V gene, CDR1 is LNHDA and CDR2 is SQIVND (reference sequence). This CDR3 is built from 14 residues. Trimming removed 10 bases from V and 4 bases from J, with 16 bases in between. CDR3 in DNA: TGTGCCACCCGAATCCCCGCCGGTAATGAAAAACTGTTTTTT. Translation: CATRIPAGNEKLFF.

The rearrangement links TRBV28 to TRBJ2-1; D is perhaps TRBD2 (5 bases). This CDR3 is built from 13 residues. From germline, CDR1 is MDHEN and CDR2 SYDVKM. Trimming removed 6 bases from V and 8 bases from J, with 14 bases in between. This CDR3 is CASSQAGSDEQFF. CDR3 nucleotide sequence: TGTGCCAGCAGCCAGGCGGGCAGCGATGAGCAGTTCTTC.